These T cell receptor beta chains were read from a single sample in a study of T cells in Graves' hyperthyroidism and ophthalmopathy. MiXCR was run by TCRdb on the multiplex PCR reads, yielding one entry per CDR3 protein. Of about 380,000 distinct CDR3 sequences listed, approximately 15% were seen once; the top ten hold about 10%. Sample: blood. These receptors all stem from a woman aged 55-70 years with Graves' hyperthyroidism. Both conserved end residues are part of each CDR3. The order of the fields is J gene, D gene, clone size, V gene, CDR3 DNA, CDR3 protein. The D gene is left open where the match is weak. Size is omitted from some rows. Given values are once, few, many or a class for expanded clones.

j_call: TRBJ2-1
d_call: NA
clone_size: many
v_call: TRBV6-2/TRBV6-3
cdr3_nt: TGTGCCAGTCTAGAGGCGGGCCCCTACAATGAGCAGTTCTTC
cdr3_aa: CASLEAGPYNEQFF

j_call: TRBJ2-2
d_call: NA
clone_size: NA
v_call: TRBV10-1
cdr3_nt: TGCGCCAGCAGCGGCTCATTAGACAGGACGAACACCGGGGAGCTGTTTTTT
cdr3_aa: CASSGSLDRTNTGELFF

j_call: TRBJ2-1
d_call: TRBD2
clone_size: few
v_call: TRBV20-1
cdr3_nt: TGCAGTGCCCTAACCGGGACTAGCGGATACAATGAGCAGTTCTTC
cdr3_aa: CSALTGTSGYNEQFF

j_call: TRBJ1-1
d_call: NA
clone_size: many
v_call: TRBV6-5
cdr3_nt: TGTGCCAGCAGTCACGGACAAAGGAACACTGAAGCTTTCTTT
cdr3_aa: CASSHGQRNTEAFF

j_call: TRBJ1-1
d_call: TRBD1
clone_size: many
v_call: TRBV24-1
cdr3_nt: TGTGCCACCAGTGAACGGGGGACAGGGAAGGATGAAGCTTTCTTT
cdr3_aa: CATSERGTGKDEAFF

j_call: TRBJ2-1
d_call: TRBD2
clone_size: many
v_call: TRBV11-2
cdr3_nt: TGTGCCAGCAGCTTCGGGCAGAGACCCCGGGCTAGCGGACGGAGCTACAATGAGCAGTTCTTC
cdr3_aa: CASSFGQRPRASGRSYNEQFF

j_call: TRBJ1-2
d_call: NA
clone_size: many
v_call: TRBV2
cdr3_nt: TGTGCCAGCATGGGAGGAAAAGGCTACACCTTC
cdr3_aa: CASMGGKGYTF

j_call: TRBJ2-3
d_call: TRBD2
clone_size: NA
v_call: TRBV12-3/TRBV12-4
cdr3_nt: TGTGCCAGCAACCCTAGCGGGAGTGCAGATACGCAGTATTTT
cdr3_aa: CASNPSGSADTQYF

j_call: TRBJ2-7
d_call: NA
clone_size: NA
v_call: TRBV19
cdr3_nt: TGTGCCAGTAGTCCCCCGGGAGCAGTCTCCTACGAGCAGTACTTC
cdr3_aa: CASSPPGAVSYEQYF

j_call: TRBJ2-5
d_call: NA
clone_size: few
v_call: TRBV10-3
cdr3_nt: TGTGCCATCAGTGATTTAGGGAGGGACAGGCCCGCGGGGGGTGAAGAGACCCAGTACTTC
cdr3_aa: CAISDLGRDRPAGGEETQYF

j_call: TRBJ1-4
d_call: TRBD1
clone_size: NA
v_call: TRBV10-3
cdr3_nt: TGTGCCATCAGTGGGGGACAGGGCGATGAAAAACTGTTTTTT
cdr3_aa: CAISGGQGDEKLFF

j_call: TRBJ2-7
d_call: NA
clone_size: few
v_call: TRBV20-1
cdr3_nt: TGCAGTGCTAGAGGATCCATAGGGTACGAGCAGTACTTC
cdr3_aa: CSARGSIGYEQYF

j_call: TRBJ2-3
d_call: TRBD2
clone_size: NA
v_call: TRBV6-2/TRBV6-3
cdr3_nt: TGTGCCAGCAGTTACTCGAGGACTAGCGGGAGGAGGAGGTCAGATACGCAGTATTTT
cdr3_aa: CASSYSRTSGRRRSDTQYF

j_call: TRBJ2-5
d_call: NA
clone_size: many
v_call: TRBV18
cdr3_nt: TGTGCCAGCTCACCACTAGCGAGTGTCCAAGAGACCCAGTACTTC
cdr3_aa: CASSPLASVQETQYF

j_call: TRBJ1-4
d_call: NA
clone_size: many
v_call: TRBV18
cdr3_nt: TGTGCCAGCTCACCAGCCCGCGCTAATTATGAAAAACTGTTTTTT
cdr3_aa: CASSPARANYEKLFF

j_call: TRBJ2-7
d_call: TRBD2
clone_size: NA
v_call: TRBV7-2
cdr3_nt: TGTGCCAGCAGCTCGGGAGGTACACACTACGAGCAGTACTTC
cdr3_aa: CASSSGGTHYEQYF

j_call: TRBJ2-4
d_call: TRBD1
clone_size: NA
v_call: TRBV10-3
cdr3_nt: TGTGCCATCAGTGAGAACCCGGGACAGGGGGCCAAAAACATTCAGTACTTC
cdr3_aa: CAISENPGQGAKNIQYF

j_call: TRBJ2-7
d_call: NA
clone_size: NA
v_call: TRBV5-1
cdr3_nt: TGCGCCAGCAGTCCTTTCAGGGGCGCCTACGAGCAGTACTTC
cdr3_aa: CASSPFRGAYEQYF

j_call: TRBJ1-2
d_call: NA
clone_size: NA
v_call: TRBV4-1
cdr3_nt: TGCGCCAGCAGCCACCCCTTACCGGGACACTTACAGGAAGGCTACACCTTC
cdr3_aa: CASSHPLPGHLQEGYTF

j_call: TRBJ2-1
d_call: NA
clone_size: many
v_call: TRBV18
cdr3_nt: TGTGCCAGCTCTTCCGACATGGGGGTCTCCAATGAGCAGTTCTTC
cdr3_aa: CASSSDMGVSNEQFF

j_call: TRBJ2-4
d_call: NA
clone_size: NA
v_call: TRBV4-1
cdr3_nt: TGCGCCAGCAGCCAAGACTGGAACATTCAGTACTTC
cdr3_aa: CASSQDWNIQYF

j_call: TRBJ2-7
d_call: NA
clone_size: many
v_call: TRBV28
cdr3_nt: TGTGCCAGCAGCACTCTGGGACTTCCATCCTACGAGCAGTACTTC
cdr3_aa: CASSTLGLPSYEQYF

j_call: TRBJ1-2
d_call: NA
clone_size: many
v_call: TRBV2
cdr3_nt: TGTGCCAGCAGTGAAAGCGCAGGGCAGGCTAACTATGGCTACACCTTC
cdr3_aa: CASSESAGQANYGYTF

j_call: TRBJ2-7
d_call: TRBD1
clone_size: few
v_call: TRBV7-9
cdr3_nt: TGTGCCAGCACCAGACAGGGCCCCTACGAGCAGTACTTC
cdr3_aa: CASTRQGPYEQYF

j_call: TRBJ1-1
d_call: TRBD1
clone_size: NA
v_call: TRBV5-1
cdr3_nt: TGCGCCAGCAGCTTGGCCGGGACAGGGGGCACTGAAGCTTTCTTT
cdr3_aa: CASSLAGTGGTEAFF

j_call: TRBJ2-2
d_call: NA
clone_size: many
v_call: TRBV7-2
cdr3_nt: TGTGCCAGCAGCTTATCCTTCAGCGGAGCACGCGGGGAGCTGTTTTTT
cdr3_aa: CASSLSFSGARGELFF

j_call: TRBJ1-2
d_call: NA
clone_size: many
v_call: TRBV20-1
cdr3_nt: TGCAGTGCTAGAGTCCCACGAATTAACTATGGCTACACCTTC
cdr3_aa: CSARVPRINYGYTF

j_call: TRBJ1-2
d_call: TRBD1
clone_size: NA
v_call: TRBV7-2
cdr3_nt: TGTGCCAGCAGCTTAGCGAGATACAGGGGTTCCTACACCTTC
cdr3_aa: CASSLARYRGSYTF

j_call: TRBJ1-4
d_call: TRBD1
clone_size: many
v_call: TRBV7-9
cdr3_nt: TGTGCCAGCAGCTTACGGACAGGGGGCGATGAAAAACTGTTTTTT
cdr3_aa: CASSLRTGGDEKLFF

j_call: TRBJ2-3
d_call: NA
clone_size: many
v_call: TRBV7-9
cdr3_nt: TGTGCCAGCAGCTATCGGGGGCTCCCAGATACGCAGTATTTT
cdr3_aa: CASSYRGLPDTQYF

j_call: TRBJ1-1
d_call: NA
clone_size: many
v_call: TRBV3-1
cdr3_nt: TGTGCCAGCAGCCAAGATGCCTCGTCGCTGAACACTGAAGCTTTCTTT
cdr3_aa: CASSQDASSLNTEAFF